A single sample gave rise to the 15 T cell receptor beta chains below, sequenced in a study of response to subunit inactivated influenza vaccine. TCRdb re-called the RT-PCR reads through MiXCR, storing one row per CDR3 protein. The sample has roughly 650,000 distinct CDR3 sequences, 14% seen once. The sample in question was PBMCs from blood, obtained 14 to 15 days before vaccination. The receptor set was obtained from a man aged 50-60 years who received an inactivated influenza vaccine.

This clonotype was detected a few times. This chain connects TRBV12-3 or TRBV12-4 to TRBJ1-1; 10 bases are a match to TRBD1. The CDR3 spans 14 residues. Trimming cost V 6 bases and J 5 bases; bases outside gene matches: 6. CDR3 in DNA: TGTGCCAGCAGCGGACAGGGGGGTGGGACTGAAGCTTTCTTT. Its translation is CASSGQGGGTEAFF.

There are many counts of this clonotype. The chain links TRBV12-3 or TRBV12-4 to TRBJ2-1; D is unresolved. V was pared by 9 bases and J by 4 bases, with 16 bases between. The length of the CDR3 is 14 residues. The CDR3: CASRTQPNYNEQFF. Here the CDR3 DNA reads TGTGCCAGTCGCACGCAGCCCAATTACAATGAGCAGTTCTTC.

The CDR3 protein is CASSQDSRVNSPLHF. CDR3 DNA sequence: TGTGCCAGCAGCCAAGATAGCAGGGTTAATTCACCCCTCCACTTT. The rearrangement uses TRBV4-2 and TRBJ1-6; D perhaps matches TRBD1 (5 bases). The germline gives CDR1 LGHNA, CDR2 YNFKEQ. Between the trimmed V and J ends, which lost 0 bases and 6 bases, there was a span of 9 bases. This CDR3 has 15 residues.

The CDR3 spells CASSHSRFANSPLHF. The CDR3 DNA reads TGTGCCAGCAGCCACAGCCGGTTCGCTAATTCACCCCTCCACTTT. The rearrangement joins TRBV5-6 to TRBJ1-6; D not certain. The CDR3 contains 15 residues. Germline loops: CDR1 SGHDT, CDR2 YYEEEE. Trimming stripped 4 bases from V and 6 bases from J, with 14 bases between.

The V gene is TRBV7-8, the J gene TRBJ2-7; 8 nucleotides agree with TRBD1. Trimming at V came to 1 base and at J to 6 bases, leaving 8 bases not matched to a gene. CDR1 SGHVS and CDR2 FQNEAQ come from the germline V gene. The CDR3 has 15 amino acids. The CDR3 loop reads CASSLVGQGLIEQYF. The CDR3 DNA reads as TGTGCCAGCAGCTTAGTCGGACAGGGACTTATCGAGCAGTACTTC.

This chain joins TRBV10-3 and TRBJ1-2, with 7 positions matching TRBD1. The CDR3 contains 14 residues. Per germline, CDR1 ENHRY and CDR2 SYGVKD. Germline trimming cut 6 bases from V and 0 bases from J; bases unmatched to any gene: 4. CDR3 sequence (DNA): TGTGCCATCAGCGGGGACAGTGCTAACTATGGCTACACCTTC. As protein: CAISGDSANYGYTF.

The chain carries TRBV6-6 and TRBJ2-7, with D hard to call. From germline, CDR1 is MNHNY and CDR2 SVGAGI (reference sequence). V lost 3 bases to trimming and J lost 3 bases, with 6 bases between them. The CDR3 extends over 12 amino acids. The CDR3 sequence: CASSYSRYEQYF. DNA for the CDR3: TGTGCCAGCAGTTATAGCCGCTACGAGCAGTACTTC.

The rearrangement links TRBV29-1 to TRBJ2-5, with TRBD2 matching over 12 bases. CDR1 and CDR2 (germline): SQVTM, ANQGSEA. J gave up 3 bases and V 7 bases, and 6 bases lay outside the gene matches. The CDR3 runs to 14 residues. The CDR3 nucleotides read TGCAGCGCAACTAGCGGGGGGACCAAAGAGACCCAGTACTTC. This sequence encodes CSATSGGTKETQYF.

Only a few counts were recorded for this clonotype. This chain connects TRBV19 to TRBJ2-2; 7 bases fit TRBD1. V lost 6 bases to trimming and J lost 7 bases; unmatched junction nucleotides: 8. The CDR3 consists of 14 residues. From germline, CDR1 is LNHDA and CDR2 SQIVND (reference sequence). The CDR3 sequence is CASSGTAVGGELFF. CDR3 DNA sequence: TGTGCCAGTAGCGGGACAGCCGTTGGCGGGGAGCTGTTTTTT.

This clonotype was recorded a few times. This CDR3 is CASSLLGAGADTQYF. Written as DNA, the CDR3 is TGTGCCAGCAGCTTACTTGGGGCAGGGGCAGATACGCAGTATTTT. The gene calls are TRBV7-8 and TRBJ2-3; tentative D call: TRBD1 (6 bases). Trimming stripped 2 bases from V and 4 bases from J, with 13 bases between. There are 15 residues in the CDR3. CDR1 and CDR2 (germline): SGHVS, FQNEAQ.

This clonotype was recorded many times. The chain links TRBV6-5 to TRBJ2-7; D is unclear. The germline V and J ends were trimmed by 0 bases and 2 bases, with 8 bases remaining between them. Germline V gene data show CDR1 as MNHEY and CDR2 as SVGAGI. CDR3 size: 14 residues. Written as DNA, the CDR3 is TGTGCCAGCAGTTACTCAGGCGGCCCCTACGAGCAGTACTTC. Translation: CASSYSGGPYEQYF.

This clonotype has more than one count but fewer than ten. This chain connects TRBV14 to TRBJ2-1; a weak D match, TRBD2 (6 bases). The V gene lost 5 bases and the J gene lost 0 bases, with 14 bases spanning the gap. Germline CDR1 and CDR2: SGHDN and FVKESK. This CDR3 has 16 amino acids. The CDR3 protein is CASSTTAGSSYNEQFF. The CDR3 DNA reads as TGTGCCAGCAGCACGACAGCCGGGAGCTCCTACAATGAGCAGTTCTTC.

The rearrangement uses TRBV9 and TRBJ2-2; no firm D call. Germline CDR1 reads SGDLS; CDR2 reads YYNGEE. This CDR3 region has 14 residues. Trimming shortened V by 3 bases and J by 4 bases, and 10 bases separated the two germline ends. Here the CDR3 reads CASSATQGTGELFF. The CDR3 DNA follows: TGTGCCAGCAGCGCCACCCAAGGCACCGGGGAGCTGTTTTTT. The complete variable domain, with remaining parts taken from reference TRBV9 and TRBJ2-2, reads DSGVTQTPKHLITATGQRVTLRCSPRSGDLSVYWYQQSLDQGLQFLIQYYNGEERAKGNILERFSAQQFPDLHSELNLSSLELGDSALYFCASSATQGTGELFFGEGSRLTVL.

The rearrangement links TRBV5-1 to TRBJ2-5; 7 bases line up with TRBD2. In germline, CDR1 is SGHRS, CDR2 YFSETQ. V trimming: 0 bases; J trimming: 2 bases; junction bases outside the gene matches: 7. The CDR3 is made up of 16 amino acids. DNA for the CDR3: TGCGCCAGCAGCTTGGCCGGGGGACTAATGCAAGAGACCCAGTACTTC. Translating gives CASSLAGGLMQETQYF. The whole variable domain, remainder taken from reference TRBV5-1 and TRBJ2-5, is KAGVTQTPRYLIKTRGQQVTLSCSPISGHRSVSWYQQTPGQGLQFLFEYFSETQRNKGNFPGRFSGRQFSNSRSEMNVSTLELGDSALYLCASSLAGGLMQETQYFGPGTRLLVL.

The table lists this clonotype with a few counts. The chain has TRBV7-8 and TRBJ2-3, with 7 bases that match TRBD2. This CDR3 has 17 residues. Germline V gene lookup returns CDR1 SGHVS and CDR2 FQNEAQ. J gave up 8 bases and V 2 bases, and 16 bases lay outside the gene matches. CDR3 nucleotides: TGTGCCAGCAGCTTAAGATTTCGGGCGGGAGCTTTGAGTACGCAGTATTTT. It yields the protein CASSLRFRAGALSTQYF.